The source of this TCR beta chain is a study of identical twins. This CDR3 is built from 13 residues. The germline CDR1 and CDR2 sequences are SGHDN and FVKESK. Between the trimmed V and J ends, which lost 4 bases and 5 bases, there was a span of 11 bases. Study-wide results and caveats: Clonotypes of the beta chain that were abundant in cord blood carried fewer insertions (memory repertoires showed none). The authors noted that invariant MAIT and iNKT cells could partly confound zero-insertion analyses.

With template switching, a universal primer site was added, and the cDNA carried unique molecular identifiers. From the 5' RACE reads, TCRdb called clonotypes with MiXCR, one entry per CDR3 protein. This sample has 450,000 to 650,000 distinct CDR3 sequences, with around 15% found just once. As for this clonotype: The antigen remains undetermined.

These same data were also listed under a study on yellow fever vaccine responses in identical twins.

What was sequenced was CD4+ T cells sorted from blood. The TCR comes from a woman under 30 in good health. The gene calls are TRBV14 and TRBJ2-5; the D is unclear. The CDR3 region is CASSLPPPETQYF. The DNA of the CDR3 is TGTGCCAGCAGCCTTCCCCCTCCGGAGACCCAGTACTTC.